This passage covers 20 T cell receptor beta chains from one sample sequenced in a study of identical twins. TCRdb reprocessed the 5' RACE reads via MiXCR and lists one record per CDR3 protein. The data hold fewer than 350,000 distinct CDR3 sequences, with roughly 8.6% observed a single time. These same data were also listed under a study on yellow fever vaccine responses in identical twins.

Sequenced: memory (CD45RO+) T cells sorted from blood. These receptors all stem from a woman between 18 and 29 years old in good health.

This clonotype was recorded at least ten times. This rearrangement joins TRBV5-1 to TRBJ2-7, with D possibly being TRBD2 (6 bases). The CDR3 totals 14 residues. Trimming removed 7 bases from V and 6 bases from J, with 20 bases in between. Germline V gives CDR1 SGHRS, CDR2 YFSETQ. The chain's CDR3 is CASRLGTGESEQYV. CDR3 coding DNA: TGCGCCAGCCGACTGGGGACGGGGGAGTCCGAGCAGTACGTC.

This clonotype was detected only a few times. The J gene is TRBJ1-1, the V gene TRBV7-9, with 9 bases fitting TRBD1. After removal of 5 bases from V and 6 bases from J, the junction contained 4 bases not matched to a gene. The length of the CDR3 is 13 residues. Germline-derived CDR1 and CDR2 are SEHNR and FQNEAQ (reference sequence). The CDR3 region has the DNA TGTGCCAGCAGCCCCAGACAGGGGGCTGAAGCTTTCTTT. Its protein product is CASSPRQGAEAFF.

This chain links TRBV5-1 with TRBJ2-7; TRBD1 is a possible D gene (6 bases). CDR1 is SGHRS, CDR2 YFSETQ, per germline. V was cut by 4 bases and J by 1 base, with 9 bases left in between. The CDR3 extends over 13 amino acids. The CDR3 sequence is CASSRTDSYEQYF. CDR3 coding DNA: TGCGCCAGCAGCAGGACAGATTCCTACGAGCAGTACTTC.

In this sample, this clonotype turned up a few times. The chain links TRBV27 to TRBJ2-2; 7 bases match TRBD2. Germline CDR1 MNHEY, CDR2 SMNVEV (reference sequence). With 4 bases clipped from V and 5 bases from J, the junction kept 13 bases outside the gene matches. The CDR3 contains 17 residues. CDR3 bases: TGTGCCAGCAGTTCTCATGGGGACTACCACCGGACCGGGGAGCTGTTTTTT. Encoded protein: CASSSHGDYHRTGELFF.

This clonotype was found many times. J is TRBJ2-1 and V is TRBV28, with D tentatively TRBD2 (5 bases). The CDR3 is 16 amino acids. Looked up from germline, CDR1 is MDHEN and CDR2 is SYDVKM. Trimming shortened V by 5 bases and J by 0 bases, and 14 bases separated the two germline ends. CDR3 in amino acids: CASSTLGVVSYNEQFF. CDR3 DNA: TGTGCCAGCAGTACCCTCGGGGTCGTCTCCTACAATGAGCAGTTCTTC.

The chain uses TRBV20-1 and TRBJ2-7, with D perhaps matching TRBD2 (5 bases). The CDR3 loop spans 14 amino acids. V lost 5 bases, J lost 3 bases, and 17 bases lay in between. CDR1 is DFQATT, CDR2 SNEGSKA, per germline (reference sequence). The CDR3: CSACPGLEVYEQYF. CDR3 nucleotides: TGCAGTGCTTGCCCTGGACTTGAGGTCTACGAGCAGTACTTC.

In this sample, this clonotype turned up many times. The rearrangement links TRBV10-3 to TRBJ2-2; D is possibly TRBD1 (6 bases). This CDR3 has 15 amino acids. Between the trimmed V and J ends, which lost 3 bases and 4 bases, there was a span of 12 bases. In germline, CDR1 is ENHRY, CDR2 SYGVKD. The CDR3 DNA is TGTGCCATCAGTGATTTTCAGGGGAGCACCGGGGAGCTGTTTTTT. Protein: CAISDFQGSTGELFF.

V and J are TRBV4-1 and TRBJ2-3; D not certain. In germline, CDR1 is MGHRA, CDR2 YSYEKL. V dropped 1 base and J dropped 5 bases, with 13 bases sitting between them. The CDR3 runs to 15 residues. CDR3 nucleotide sequence: TGCGCCAGCAGCCAAGCGAGGCCTGTAGGAGATACGCAGTATTTT. This gives the protein CASSQARPVGDTQYF.

This clonotype was observed many times. The chain combines TRBV10-2 with TRBJ1-5, with D perhaps matching TRBD1 (5 bases). V lost 2 bases, J lost 6 bases, and 11 bases lay in between. This CDR3 region has 14 residues. Germline loops: CDR1 WSHSY, CDR2 SAAADI. CDR3 DNA: TGCGCCAGCAGTGAGGGCAGGGAGGTTCAGCCCCAGCATTTT. This translates into CASSEGREVQPQHF.

This clonotype was counted a few times. The chain links TRBV5-1 to TRBJ1-1, with D possibly matching TRBD1 (5 bases). This CDR3 has 17 amino acids. V shed 0 bases and J shed 1 base, with 16 bases lying between them. Germline V lookup: CDR1 SGHRS, CDR2 YFSETQ. The CDR3 DNA reads as TGCGCCAGCAGCTTGGGGGGGTTGGGCAGAGGGAACACTGAAGCTTTCTTT. Its translation is CASSLGGLGRGNTEAFF.

The chain couples TRBV7-9 to TRBJ2-1, with 9 bases matching TRBD2. The CDR3 runs 15 residues. The junction had 9 bases not matched to a gene; V was cut back by 4 bases and J by 8 bases. The germline V gene encodes CDR1 SEHNR and CDR2 FQNEAQ (reference sequence). The CDR3 DNA reads TGTGCCAGCAGCTGGGGTGGCGGGGGGGCGGATGAGCAGTTCTTC. This encodes CASSWGGGGADEQFF. Full variable domain (remainder filled in from reference TRBV7-9 and TRBJ2-1): DTGVSQNPRHKITKRGQNVTFRCDPISEHNRLYWYRQTLGQGPEFLTYFQNEAQLEKSRLLSDRFSAERPKGSFSTLEIQRTEQGDSAMYLCASSWGGGGADEQFFGPGTRLTVL.

This clonotype was picked up a small number of times. The chain combines TRBV5-1 with TRBJ2-3; D is uncertain. Germline V gene lookup returns CDR1 SGHRS and CDR2 YFSETQ. There are 13 residues in the CDR3. Between the trimmed V and J ends, which lost 0 bases and 5 bases, there was a span of 7 bases. The CDR3 DNA follows: TGCGCCAGCAGCTTGGCCGTGTTAGATACGCAGTATTTT. As protein: CASSLAVLDTQYF.

This clonotype was recorded a few times. J is TRBJ2-3 and V is TRBV2; no definite D call. The CDR3 runs 13 residues. The V end was cut by 4 bases, the J end by 3 bases, with 8 bases between. CDR1 SNHLY and CDR2 FYNNEI come from the germline V gene. The CDR3 DNA reads as TGTGCCAGCAGTGGCGAGGTGACAGATACGCAGTATTTT. Its translation is CASSGEVTDTQYF.

This sequence joins TRBV23-1 and TRBJ2-7, with D perhaps matching TRBD1 (6 bases). TRBV23-1 belongs to the ORF category, with a function that is uncertain. The V end was cut by 3 bases, the J end by 6 bases, with 18 bases between. This CDR3 region has 15 residues. The CDR3 nucleotides read TGCGCCAGCAGTCATTCCCTGGGACAATTGGTCGAGCAGTACGTC. This encodes CASSHSLGQLVEQYV.

J is TRBJ2-1 and V is TRBV7-8; D perhaps matches TRBD2 (6 bases). V was trimmed by 0 bases and J by 14 bases, leaving 11 bases between them. CDR3 length: 12 residues. Germline loops: CDR1 SGHVS, CDR2 FQNEAQ. The CDR3 DNA reads TGTGCCAGCAGCTTAGCTAGCGGAGGGGAGTTCTTC. Translation: CASSLASGGEFF. Filled out from reference TRBV7-8 and TRBJ2-1, the complete variable domain reads GAGVSQSPRYKVAKRGQDVALRCDPISGHVSLFWYQQALGQGPEFLTYFQNEAQLDKSGLPSDRFFAERPEGSVSTLKIQRTQQEDSAVYLCASSLASGGEFFGPGTRLTVL.

This clonotype has just a few counts. This chain joins TRBV7-9 and TRBJ1-1; D perhaps matches TRBD1 (5 bases). Germline V gene lookup returns CDR1 SEHNR and CDR2 FQNEAQ (reference sequence). V shed 5 bases and J shed 3 bases, with 13 bases lying between them. The CDR3 spans 14 residues. The DNA of the CDR3 is TGTGCCAGCAGCACTGGGACGGCTGACACTGAAGCTTTCTTT. Amino acid sequence: CASSTGTADTEAFF.

Notes on this clonotype: A read error is possible here, since a much larger clone lies one base away. DNA of the CDR3: TGTGCCCGCAGTTTTTTGAGACAGGGGGCAGGAGGGGCCAACGTCCTGACTTTC. This codes for CARSFLRQGAGGANVLTF. This chain joins TRBV2 and TRBJ2-6; 10 nucleotides agree with TRBD1. The germline V gene encodes CDR1 SNHLY and CDR2 FYNNEI. This CDR3 is built from 18 residues.

The chain carries TRBV5-5 and TRBJ1-6; perhaps TRBD1 as D (6 bases). The CDR3 loop spans 15 amino acids. The germline CDR1 and CDR2 sequences are SGHKS and YYEKEE (reference sequence). V was cut by 6 bases and J by 8 bases, with 18 bases left in between. CDR3 protein: CASNNPRGGHSPLHF. CDR3 nucleotides: TGTGCCAGCAACAATCCGAGAGGGGGTCATTCACCCCTCCACTTT.

This clonotype was seen repeatedly, ten times or more. This chain connects TRBV5-1 to TRBJ2-3; D might be TRBD2 (5 bases). V gave up 4 bases and J gave up 6 bases, with 15 bases separating them. The CDR3 has 14 amino acids. Germline V gene sequence: CDR1 SGHRS, CDR2 YFSETQ. The CDR3: CASSLGDQSDTQYF. In nucleotides, the CDR3 is TGCGCCAGCAGCCTCGGGGATCAATCGGATACGCAGTATTTT. The variable domain in full, completed from reference TRBV5-1 and TRBJ2-3, reads KAGVTQTPRYLIKTRGQQVTLSCSPISGHRSVSWYQQTPGQGLQFLFEYFSETQRNKGNFPGRFSGRQFSNSRSEMNVSTLELGDSALYLCASSLGDQSDTQYFGPGTRLTVL.

This clonotype was observed a few times. V is TRBV5-6 and J is TRBJ1-2, with TRBD1 identical over 8 bases. Germline V lookup: CDR1 SGHDT, CDR2 YYEEEE. This CDR3 contains 15 residues. With 4 bases clipped from V and 4 bases from J, the junction kept 9 bases outside the gene matches. The CDR3 protein is CASSRTGGEIYGYTF. CDR3 bases: TGTGCCAGCAGCAGAACAGGGGGAGAAATCTATGGCTACACCTTC.